Below are 16 T cell receptor beta chains sequenced from a single sample in a study of blood T cell repertoires in COVID-19. Profiling relied on immunoSEQ multiplex PCR, and the TCRdb table lists in-frame clones only, not all of them. The sample comprises just under 250,000 clones, about 89% of which are singletons, and roughly 3.7% rests with the top ten. The sequencing sample was made of PBMCs or T cells enriched from blood (not recorded which). The receptors were gathered from a woman in her twenties or thirties who had recovered from COVID-19.

The J gene is TRBJ1-1, the V gene TRBV5-1; no firm D call. Germline CDR1 SGHRS, CDR2 YFSETQ. The CDR3 extends over 15 amino acids. V lost 2 bases to trimming and J lost 6 bases, with 17 bases between them. Written as DNA, the CDR3 is TGCGCCAGCAGCTTTTACGGGATTAGTCGGGCTGAAGCTTTCTTT. Translation: CASSFYGISRAEAFF. Drawing the rest from reference TRBV5-1 and TRBJ1-1, the complete variable domain is KAGVTQTPRYLIKTRGQQVTLSCSPISGHRSVSWYQQTPGQGLQFLFEYFSETQRNKGNFPGRFSGRQFSNSRSEMNVSTLELGDSALYLCASSFYGISRAEAFFGQGTRLTVV.

This clone turned up a few times. The chain employs TRBV10-2 and TRBJ1-2; D is undetermined. The CDR3 runs 13 residues. Trimming took off 3 bases at V and 2 bases at J, with 7 bases between the two ends. Per the germline V gene, CDR1 is WSHSY and CDR2 is SAAADI. The CDR3 bases are TGCGCCAGCAGTGATGTGAGAAACTATGGCTACACCTTC. Amino acids: CASSDVRNYGYTF.

This sequence joins TRBV14 and TRBJ2-7, with no clear D. CDR1 is SGHDN, CDR2 FVKESK, per germline. The CDR3 is 13 amino acids. The V end was cut by 0 bases, the J end by 2 bases, with 5 bases between. CDR3 in DNA: TGTGCCAGCAGCCAAGACAGTCCCTACGAGCAGTACTTC. The encoded protein is CASSQDSPYEQYF.

The chain joins TRBV7-2 to TRBJ2-5; possible D gene TRBD2, 6 bases. V lost 8 bases and J 4 bases, leaving 14 bases between the germline ends. CDR1 is SGHTA, CDR2 FQGNSA, per germline. The CDR3 length is 13 residues. The CDR3 is CASSRGLRETQYF. The CDR3, as DNA: TGTGCCAGCTCTCGGGGGTTAAGAGAGACCCAGTACTTC.

The V gene is TRBV30, the J gene TRBJ2-2, with D tentatively TRBD2 (6 bases). V lost 0 bases and J 4 bases, leaving 12 bases between the germline ends. Germline V gene lookup returns CDR1 GTSNPN and CDR2 SVGIG (reference sequence). The CDR3 runs 15 residues. This CDR3 is CAWSVGWGGTGELFF. For the CDR3, the DNA is TGTGCCTGGAGTGTTGGGTGGGGAGGCACCGGGGAGCTGTTTTTT.

CDR3 bases: TGTGCCAGCAGCTTAGATGGGAGACAGGGGGCGATAGGGGAGACCCAGTACTTC. Translation gives CASSLDGRQGAIGETQYF. The chain has TRBV11-2 and TRBJ2-5; 10 positions match TRBD1. V lost 0 bases, J lost 5 bases, and 12 bases stayed unmatched. This CDR3 has 18 residues. CDR1 is SGHAT, CDR2 FQNNGV, per germline.

The chain links TRBV2 to TRBJ1-1, with a tentative D call TRBD1 (6 bases). Germline lookup yields CDR1 SNHLY and CDR2 FYNNEI. The germline V and J ends were trimmed by 8 bases and 0 bases, with 13 bases remaining between them. The CDR3 has 14 amino acids. This CDR3 is CASSEGGLNTEAFF. The DNA of the CDR3 is TGTGCCAGCTCCGAGGGGGGGTTGAACACTGAAGCTTTCTTT.

The DNA of the CDR3 is TGTGCCAGTAGTACCGAACCGGGACAGAGAGACATGAACACTGAAGCTTTCTTT. Residues: CASSTEPGQRDMNTEAFF. This sequence joins TRBV19 and TRBJ1-1; 7 bases agree with TRBD1. Germline V lookup: CDR1 LNHDA, CDR2 SQIVND (reference sequence). V lost 4 bases and J lost 0; bases outside the gene matches: 14. The CDR3 spans 18 residues. The full variable domain, in which reference TRBV19 and TRBJ1-1 provide the parts outside the CDR3, is DGGITQSPKYLFRKEGQNVTLSCEQNLNHDAMYWYRQDPGQGLRLIYYSQIVNDFQKGDIAEGYSVSREKKESFPLTVTSAQKNPTAFYLCASSTEPGQRDMNTEAFFGQGTRLTVV.

The genes are TRBV7-2 and TRBJ1-2, with D maybe TRBD1 (5 bases). This CDR3 comprises 14 residues. Trimming took 2 bases from V and 0 from J, leaving 7 bases between them. CDR1 and CDR2 (germline): SGHTA, FQGNSA. The CDR3 sequence: CASSLHRTNYGYTF. CDR3 DNA: TGTGCCAGCAGCTTACACAGGACTAACTATGGCTACACCTTC. The whole variable domain, filled in from reference TRBV7-2 and TRBJ1-2, reads GAGVSQSPSNKVTEKGKDVELRCDPISGHTALYWYRQSLGQGLEFLIYFQGNSAPDKSGLPSDRFSAERTGGSVSTLTIQRTQQEDSAVYLCASSLHRTNYGYTFGSGTRLTVV.

The chain recombines TRBV5-4 with TRBJ2-1; 8 bases match TRBD2. The CDR3 is 16 amino acids. V trimming: 2 bases; J trimming: 0 bases; junction bases outside the gene matches: 4. Germline V gene sequence: CDR1 SGHNT, CDR2 YYREEE (reference sequence). DNA for the CDR3: TGTGCCAGCAGCTTATATGGGACTAGCTCCTACAATGAGCAGTTCTTC. Translation: CASSLYGTSSYNEQFF.

This clone has just one count. The CDR3 loop reads CASVSDTYEQYF. The CDR3 DNA sequence: TGTGCCAGCGTTAGCGATACCTACGAGCAGTACTTC. The genes are TRBV28 and TRBJ2-7, with D tentatively TRBD2 (5 bases). Trimming removed 8 bases from V and 2 bases from J, with 10 bases in between. This CDR3 region has 12 residues. Germline loops: CDR1 MDHEN, CDR2 SYDVKM.

This clone has only one observation. The CDR3 is CASSRSGSRAGELFF. For the CDR3, the DNA is TGTGCCAGCAGCCGATCGGGGAGTAGGGCCGGGGAGCTGTTTTTT. The chain recombines TRBV3-1 (or the pseudogene TRBV3-2) with TRBJ2-2; tentative D call: TRBD2 (5 bases). The germline CDR1 and CDR2 sequences are LGHDT and YNNKEL (reference sequence). V shed 4 bases and J shed 6 bases, with 15 bases lying between them. The CDR3 has 15 amino acids.

V and J are TRBV6-4 and TRBJ2-2; possible D gene TRBD1, 6 bases. Deletions cut 4 bases from V and 4 bases from J, with 13 bases between. The CDR3 is 15 residues long. The germline gives CDR1 MRHNA, CDR2 SNTAGT. CDR3 amino acids: CASSAQGVSTGELFF. The CDR3, as DNA: TGTGCCAGCAGTGCACAGGGAGTGAGCACCGGGGAGCTGTTTTTT.

In this sample, this clone turned up once. The J gene is TRBJ2-1, the V gene TRBV7-2; D is unresolved. Trimming stripped 3 bases from V and 6 bases from J, with 9 bases between. There are 13 residues in the CDR3. Germline V CDR1 and CDR2: SGHTA, FQGNSA. CDR3 residues: CASSLAGVNEQFF. The CDR3 DNA reads TGTGCCAGCAGCTTGGCAGGCGTCAATGAGCAGTTCTTC.

On this clone: No DNA is shown, since the ends of the CDR3 on it are uncertain; the CDR3 is the one TCRdb lists. At the DNA level, this CDR3 is encoded by other sequences in the same sample as well. The chain is built from TRBV28 and TRBJ1-2. The CDR3 has 14 amino acids, counting both end residues. Germline V lookup: CDR1 MDHEN, CDR2 SYDVKM. CDR3: CASSSSPLNYGYTF.

The chain joins TRBV30 to TRBJ2-7, with TRBD2 matching 7 bases. V dropped 3 bases and J dropped 0; count of bases not matched to a gene: 8. The CDR3 consists of 15 residues. Per the germline V gene, CDR1 is GTSNPN and CDR2 is SVGIG (reference sequence). CDR3 residues: CAWRNVQRDSYEQYF. The CDR3 nucleotides read TGTGCCTGGAGAAATGTCCAGCGGGACTCCTACGAGCAGTACTTC.